What follows is one T cell receptor beta chain and its context. The data were taken from a study of shared T cell receptors in the human thymus. TCRdb's copy holds only in-frame clones and misses some; the assay was immunoSEQ multiplex PCR. The top ten clones hold 0.01% to 0.015% of a sample with 500,000 to 550,000 clones, roughly 74% of them seen once. With 1 base removed from V and 5 bases from J, the gap between germline ends came to 9 bases. The CDR3 sequence is 13 residues long. Germline lookup yields CDR1 LGHNA and CDR2 YSLEER. In addition, the sample was reused for a study of human thymus T cells. That report adds: Congenital heart defects were the reason for the corrective surgery that the donors, healthy Finnish infants, were having. An apparent bias in V and J gene usage was seen in thymic and blood repertoires. Related work showed strongly overlapping thymic repertoires across unrelated individuals.

The material sequenced was thymocytes. The TCR sequence derives from a boy in the first two years of life with a congenital heart defect. This chain joins TRBV4-3 and TRBJ2-7, with D possibly being TRBD2 (5 bases). The CDR3 reads CASSQGRGNEQYF. For the CDR3, the DNA is TGCGCCAGCAGCCAAGGTCGGGGTAACGAGCAGTACTTC.